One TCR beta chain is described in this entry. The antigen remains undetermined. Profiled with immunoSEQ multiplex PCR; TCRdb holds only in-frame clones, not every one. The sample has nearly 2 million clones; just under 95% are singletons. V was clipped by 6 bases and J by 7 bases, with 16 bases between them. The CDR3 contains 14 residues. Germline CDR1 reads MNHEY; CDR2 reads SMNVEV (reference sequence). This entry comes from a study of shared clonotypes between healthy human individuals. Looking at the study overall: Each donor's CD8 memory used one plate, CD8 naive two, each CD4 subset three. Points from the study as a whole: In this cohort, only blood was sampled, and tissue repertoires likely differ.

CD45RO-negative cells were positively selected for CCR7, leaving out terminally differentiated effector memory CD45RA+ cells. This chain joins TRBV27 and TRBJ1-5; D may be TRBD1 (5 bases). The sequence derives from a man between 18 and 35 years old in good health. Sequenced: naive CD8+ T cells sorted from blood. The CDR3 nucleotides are TGTGCCAGCAGCCGAAGACAGTCAGACCAGCCCCAGCATTTT. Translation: CASSRRQSDQPQHF.